The present T cell receptor beta chain was sequenced within a study of radiation and T cells in renal cell carcinoma. General study results and limits: Only small tumor regions of about 1 g were sampled. In nephrectomy-only tumors, top 100 clonotypes averaged approximately 45%, versus around 54% irradiated.

The CDR3 sequence is 18 residues long. The junction had 13 bases not matched to a gene; V was cut back by 3 bases and J by 0 bases. Germline values: CDR1 KGHSH, CDR2 LQKENI. Noted treatment: treatment-naive control, cytoreductive nephrectomy. Control tumors came from treatment-naive patients without prior radiation. Here immunoSEQ multiplex PCR was the method, and the copy in TCRdb shows in-frame clones only, minus some. The sample yields some 25,000 clones, over 45% seen once. This clone was detected a few times. Its antigen is as yet unknown. This TCR came from a man aged 35-49 years with renal cell carcinoma. The chain carries TRBV18 and TRBJ1-1, with TRBD1 identical over 7 bases. The sample here was tumor tissue, taken from a patient whose treatment was nephrectomy without radiotherapy. The CDR3 protein is CASSPPSGKGGMNTEAFF. In DNA form, the CDR3 reads TGTGCCAGCTCACCTCCCTCAGGAAAAGGGGGCATGAACACTGAAGCTTTCTTT.